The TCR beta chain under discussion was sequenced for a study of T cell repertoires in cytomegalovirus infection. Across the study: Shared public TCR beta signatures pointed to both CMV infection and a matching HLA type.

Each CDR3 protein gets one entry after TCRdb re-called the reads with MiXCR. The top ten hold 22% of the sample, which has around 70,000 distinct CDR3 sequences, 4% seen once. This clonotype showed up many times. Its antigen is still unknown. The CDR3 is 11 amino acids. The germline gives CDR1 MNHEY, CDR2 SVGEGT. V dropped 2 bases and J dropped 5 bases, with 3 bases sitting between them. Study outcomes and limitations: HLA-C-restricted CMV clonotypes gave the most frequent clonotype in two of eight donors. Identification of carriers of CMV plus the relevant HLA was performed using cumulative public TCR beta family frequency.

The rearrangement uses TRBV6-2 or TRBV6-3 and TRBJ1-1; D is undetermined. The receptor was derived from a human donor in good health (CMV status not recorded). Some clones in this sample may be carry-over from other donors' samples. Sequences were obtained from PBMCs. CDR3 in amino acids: CASSYITEAFF. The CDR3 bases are TGTGCCAGCAGTTACATTACTGAAGCTTTCTTT.